One sample yielded the 10 T cell receptor beta chains listed below, sequenced in a study of monozygotic twins with inflammatory bowel disease. TCRdb reworked the 5' RACE reads into one entry per CDR3 protein, no DNA. The sample holds 350,000 to 550,000 distinct CDR3 sequences. What was sequenced was blood. These TCRs come from a human donor with ulcerative colitis or Crohn's disease, or a healthy co-twin of an affected twin (not recorded which).

The chain links TRBV3-1 to TRBJ2-7. CDR3 length: 11 residues. Looked up from germline, CDR1 is LGHDT and CDR2 is YNNKEL (reference sequence). The CDR3 is CASSQSREQYF.

This CDR3 is CATSRALYHEQFF. V gene TRBV15 combines with J gene TRBJ2-1. There are 13 residues in the CDR3. Germline CDR1 is LNHNV and CDR2 is YYDKDF (reference sequence).

V usage is TRBV7-9 and J usage is TRBJ2-3; TCRdb returns TRBD1, unconfirmable since there is no DNA. Looked up from germline, CDR1 is SEHNR and CDR2 is FQNEAQ (reference sequence). The CDR3 totals 14 residues. CDR3 amino acids: CASSSVRDVPVWYF.

CDR3 region: CASQTGFEQYF. J is TRBJ2-7 and V is TRBV6-5; the D call from TCRdb, TRBD1, cannot be confirmed without DNA. The CDR3 has 11 residues. CDR1 MNHEY and CDR2 SVGAGI come from the germline V gene.

This chain uses TRBV23-1 with TRBJ2-6; the D call of TRBD1 rests on TCRdb alone, since no DNA is present to check it. TRBV23-1 is flagged as an ORF with uncertain function. The length of the CDR3 is 19 residues. CDR3 sequence: CASGTGGYKVSSGANVLTF.

The genes are TRBV5-1 and TRBJ2-7. Germline V gene sequence: CDR1 SGHRS, CDR2 YFSETQ. The CDR3 loop spans 12 amino acids. The CDR3 sequence is CASSLDTPEQYF.

The chain is built from TRBV3-1 and TRBJ1-6. This CDR3 has 14 residues. Germline V gene lookup returns CDR1 LGHDT and CDR2 YNNKEL (reference sequence). CDR3 sequence: CASKRQGGNSPLHF. The whole variable domain, remainder taken from reference TRBV3-1 and TRBJ1-6, is DTAVSQTPKYLVTQMGNDKSIKCEQNLGHDTMYWYKQDSKKFLKIMFSYNNKELIINETVPNRFSPKSPDKAHLNLHINSLELGDSAVYFCASKRQGGNSPLHFGNGTRLTVT.

The chain links TRBV7-2 to TRBJ2-7; there is no DNA to check the TCRdb D call of TRBD1. The CDR3 is 15 amino acids. Per the germline V gene, CDR1 is SGHTA and CDR2 is FQGNSA. CDR3 residues: CASSPPMMMTNEQYF. The entire variable domain, with the rest obtained from reference TRBV7-2 and TRBJ2-7, is as follows: GAGVSQSPSNKVTEKGKDVELRCDPISGHTALYWYRQSLGQGLEFLIYFQGNSAPDKSGLPSDRFSAERTGGSVSTLTIQRTQQEDSAVYLCASSPPMMMTNEQYFGPGTRLTVT.

The J gene is TRBJ2-1, the V gene TRBV12-3 or TRBV12-4; absent DNA, TCRdb's TRBD2 call cannot be checked. This CDR3 contains 15 residues. The CDR3 region is CASRPGLAHDNEQFF.

This chain links TRBV5-1 with TRBJ1-3. The CDR3 loop spans 14 amino acids. Germline V gene lookup returns CDR1 SGHRS and CDR2 YFSETQ. CDR3 residues: CASTDNFSGNTIYF. The full variable domain, rest sourced from reference TRBV5-1 and TRBJ1-3, is KAGVTQTPRYLIKTRGQQVTLSCSPISGHRSVSWYQQTPGQGLQFLFEYFSETQRNKGNFPGRFSGRQFSNSRSEMNVSTLELGDSALYLCASTDNFSGNTIYFGEGSWLTVV.